Included here is one T cell receptor (beta chain) sequence, with context. Its antigen is unknown. Amplified TCR beta CDR3 regions came from RNA transcripts. Using the HTBI primer set, a first-round RT-PCR was run on the TCR CDR3. TCRdb fed the multiplex PCR reads into MiXCR, producing one record per CDR3 protein. The repertoire holds under 350,000 distinct CDR3 sequences, roughly an eighth seen once, with about a third in the top ten. Patients with ophthalmopathy all had a Clinical Activity Score of at least 3, a NOSPECS grade of at least 4 and duration under 3 months. Pregnant or lactating patients were excluded, as were those with uncontrolled infection or other autoimmune disease. In germline, CDR1 is SGHKS, CDR2 YYEKEE (reference sequence). Trimming took 9 bases from V and 5 from J, leaving 6 bases between them. There are 9 residues in the CDR3. The data stem from a study of T cells in Graves' hyperthyroidism and ophthalmopathy.

General study points: The model forecast ophthalmopathy, anticipating it by a median around 6.9 months before onset. Blood also contained most expanded thyroid clonotypes above 0.001.

The clonotype was recovered from a woman between 35 and 50 years old with Graves' ophthalmopathy. The chain has TRBV5-5 and TRBJ2-7; D call uncertain. The material sequenced was blood. The CDR3 coding sequence is TGTGCCACCGGCCACGAGCAGTACTTC. Translated, it gives CATGHEQYF.